Listed below are T cell receptor beta chains from one sample, sequenced in a study of CD8 T cells in Susac syndrome. A single record per CDR3 protein comes from TCRdb applying MiXCR to the immunoSEQ multiplex PCR reads. The table shows some 190,000 distinct CDR3 sequences, with 95% occurring only once. The sequenced material came from CD4+ T cells from PBMCs. Every receptor here comes from a human donor in good health. Both conserved end residues are part of each CDR3. D genes are given only for firm matches. Clone size is given for some rows only: seen once, a few or many times, or a class if the clone is expanded.

abundance,v_gene,j_gene,d_gene,CDR3aa,CDR3nt
NA,TRBV18,TRBJ1-2,NA,CASSRGTVTPVDYGYTF,TGTGCCAGCTCAAGGGGTACTGTCACCCCGGTAGACTATGGCTACACCTTC
NA,TRBV30,TRBJ1-1,NA,CAWSLWGLSTEAFF,TGTGCCTGGAGTTTGTGGGGCCTGAGCACTGAAGCTTTCTTT
NA,TRBV4-1,TRBJ1-4,NA,CASSQNSDEKLFF,TGCGCCAGCAGCCAGAACAGCGACGAGAAACTGTTTTTT
NA,TRBV14,TRBJ2-7,NA,CASSLSYGTIEQYF,TGTGCCAGCAGTTTAAGCTACGGCACTATCGAGCAGTACTTC
once,TRBV4-2,TRBJ2-1,NA,CASSQVGFSEQFF,TGTGCCAGCAGCCAAGTGGGTTTCAGTGAGCAGTTCTTC
NA,TRBV19,TRBJ1-2,NA,CASSSPSAVSYGYTF,TGTGCCAGTAGTTCTCCGTCGGCGGTATCCTATGGCTACACCTTC
NA,TRBV6-2/TRBV6-3,TRBJ2-4,NA,CASSYSRGSLAKNIQYF,TGTGCCAGCAGTTACTCGAGGGGCTCACTAGCCAAAAACATTCAGTACTTC
NA,TRBV5-4,TRBJ2-5,NA,CASSLKKAEETQYF,TGTGCCAGCAGCTTGAAAAAGGCGGAAGAGACCCAGTACTTC
NA,TRBV6-5,TRBJ1-1,TRBD1,CASSYLQGDTEAFF,TGTGCCAGCAGTTACTTACAGGGGGACACTGAAGCTTTCTTT
once,TRBV5-1,TRBJ1-1,NA,CASSRGGLGAEAFF,TGCGCCAGCAGCCGCGGGGGGCTCGGCGCTGAAGCTTTCTTT
NA,TRBV20-1,TRBJ2-2,NA,CSAKLGTTGELFF,TGCAGTGCTAAATTAGGAACCACCGGGGAGCTGTTTTTT
NA,TRBV27,TRBJ2-3,NA,CASSFWGRGDSTDTQYF,TGTGCCAGCAGCTTCTGGGGGCGGGGCGATTCCACAGATACGCAGTATTTT
NA,TRBV7-6,TRBJ1-2,NA,CASSTTEGDGYTF,TGTGCCAGCAGCACAACCGAAGGGGATGGCTACACCTTC
NA,TRBV20-1,TRBJ2-5,TRBD2,CSAIRLAGDQETQYF,TGCAGTGCTATTCGACTAGCGGGGGACCAAGAGACCCAGTACTTC
NA,TRBV12-3/TRBV12-4,TRBJ1-5,NA,CASRPAGGQGGNQPQHF,TGTGCCAGCAGACCAGCCGGGGGGCAAGGAGGCAATCAGCCCCAGCATTTT
NA,TRBV7-9,TRBJ1-5,NA,CASSSGGGVDQPQHF,TGTGCCAGCAGCTCTGGCGGAGGGGTGGATCAGCCCCAGCATTTT
NA,TRBV2,TRBJ2-3,TRBD2,CASGREVLDTQYF,TGTGCCAGTGGGCGGGAGGTGTTGGATACGCAGTATTTT
NA,TRBV4-1,TRBJ2-3,NA,CASSQGPTWVDTQYF,TGCGCCAGCAGCCAAGGCCCAACCTGGGTGGATACGCAGTATTTT
NA,TRBV10-3,TRBJ2-5,NA,CAISEGGQQETQYF,TGTGCCATCAGTGAGGGAGGGCAGCAAGAGACCCAGTACTTC
NA,TRBV20-1,TRBJ1-5,NA,CSARVDSFNQPQHF,TGCAGTGCTAGGGTGGACAGCTTCAATCAGCCCCAGCATTTT
NA,TRBV3-1,TRBJ1-1,NA,CASSHGGSEAFF,TGTGCCAGCAGCCACGGAGGATCTGAAGCTTTCTTT
NA,TRBV12-3/TRBV12-4,TRBJ2-3,TRBD2,CASTLAGGSTDTQYF,TGTGCCAGCACCCTAGCGGGGGGTAGCACAGATACGCAGTATTTT